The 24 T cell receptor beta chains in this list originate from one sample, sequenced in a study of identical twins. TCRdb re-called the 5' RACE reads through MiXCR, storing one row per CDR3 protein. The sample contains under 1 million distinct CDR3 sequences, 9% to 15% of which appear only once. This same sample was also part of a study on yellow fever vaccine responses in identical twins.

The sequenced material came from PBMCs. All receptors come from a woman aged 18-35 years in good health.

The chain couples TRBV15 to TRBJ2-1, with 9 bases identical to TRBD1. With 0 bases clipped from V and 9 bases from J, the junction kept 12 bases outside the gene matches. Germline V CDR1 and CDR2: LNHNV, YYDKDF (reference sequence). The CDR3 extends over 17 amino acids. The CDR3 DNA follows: TGTGCCACCAGCAGAGACACAGGGGGCTTGGGGATCGGTGAGCAGTTCTTC. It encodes CATSRDTGGLGIGEQFF.

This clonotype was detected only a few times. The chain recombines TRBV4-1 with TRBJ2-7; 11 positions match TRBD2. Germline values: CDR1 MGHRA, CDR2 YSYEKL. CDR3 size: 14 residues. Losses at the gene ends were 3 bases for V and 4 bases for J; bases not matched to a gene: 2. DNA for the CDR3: TGCGCCAGCAGCCAGACTAGCGGGATTTACGAGCAGTACTTC. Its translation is CASSQTSGIYEQYF.

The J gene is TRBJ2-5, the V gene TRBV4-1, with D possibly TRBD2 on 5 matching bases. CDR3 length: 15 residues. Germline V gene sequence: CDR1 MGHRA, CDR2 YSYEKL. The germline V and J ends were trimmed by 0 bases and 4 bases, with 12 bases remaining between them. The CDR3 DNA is TGCGCCAGCAGCCAAGATCATCGGGGTTCAGAGACCCAGTACTTC. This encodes CASSQDHRGSETQYF.

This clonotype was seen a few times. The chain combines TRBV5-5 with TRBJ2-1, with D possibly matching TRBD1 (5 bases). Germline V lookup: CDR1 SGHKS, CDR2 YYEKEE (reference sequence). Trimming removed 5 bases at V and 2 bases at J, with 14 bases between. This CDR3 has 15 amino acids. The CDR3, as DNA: TGTGCCAGCAGACCTCACACAGGCACCTACAATGAGCAGTTCTTC. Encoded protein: CASRPHTGTYNEQFF.

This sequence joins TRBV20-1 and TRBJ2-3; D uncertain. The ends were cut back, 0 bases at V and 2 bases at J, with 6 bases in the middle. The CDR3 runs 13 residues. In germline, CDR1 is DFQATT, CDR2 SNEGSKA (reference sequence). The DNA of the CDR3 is TGCAGTGCTAGAGATTTGTACACAGATACGCAGTATTTT. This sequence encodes CSARDLYTDTQYF.

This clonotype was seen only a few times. CDR3 nucleotide sequence: TGTGCCAGCAGCCCTGGATTTTTCGCTCTCGTCACAGATACGCAGTATTTT. Protein sequence: CASSPGFFALVTDTQYF. The chain links TRBV5-6 to TRBJ2-3, with D hard to call. V was clipped by 4 bases and J by 2 bases, with 20 bases between them. Germline CDR1 and CDR2: SGHDT and YYEEEE. The CDR3 loop spans 17 amino acids.

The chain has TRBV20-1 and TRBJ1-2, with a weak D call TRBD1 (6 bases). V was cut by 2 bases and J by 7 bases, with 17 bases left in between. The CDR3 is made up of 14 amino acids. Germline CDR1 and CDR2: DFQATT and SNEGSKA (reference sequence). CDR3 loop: CSARPRGAAGGYTF. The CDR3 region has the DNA TGCAGTGCTAGACCTCGGGGGGCAGCAGGTGGCTACACCTTC.

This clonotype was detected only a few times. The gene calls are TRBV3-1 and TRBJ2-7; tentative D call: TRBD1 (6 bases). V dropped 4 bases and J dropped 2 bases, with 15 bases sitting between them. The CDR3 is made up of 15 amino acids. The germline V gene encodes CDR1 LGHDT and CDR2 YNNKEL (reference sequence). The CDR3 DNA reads TGTGCCAGCAGCCCCGGGTCGGACAGAACCTACGAGCAGTACTTC. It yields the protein CASSPGSDRTYEQYF.

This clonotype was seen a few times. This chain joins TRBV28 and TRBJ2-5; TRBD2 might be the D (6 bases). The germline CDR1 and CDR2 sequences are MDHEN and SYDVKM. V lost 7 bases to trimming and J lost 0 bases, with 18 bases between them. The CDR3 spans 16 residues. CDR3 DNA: TGTGCCAGCATGCCACTCCGGGGGAAGTACCAAGAGACCCAGTACTTC. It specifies CASMPLRGKYQETQYF.

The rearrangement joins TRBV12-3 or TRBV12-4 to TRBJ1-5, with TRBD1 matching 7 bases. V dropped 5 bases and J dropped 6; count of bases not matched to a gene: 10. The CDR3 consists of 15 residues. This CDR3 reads CASSPGTVSSQPQHF. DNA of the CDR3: TGTGCCAGCAGTCCCGGGACAGTCTCGAGTCAGCCCCAGCATTTT.

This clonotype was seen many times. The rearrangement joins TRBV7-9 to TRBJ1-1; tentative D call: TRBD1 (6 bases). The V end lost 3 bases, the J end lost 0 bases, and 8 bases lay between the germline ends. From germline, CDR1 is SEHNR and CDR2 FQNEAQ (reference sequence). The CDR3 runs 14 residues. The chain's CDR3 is CASSLAGVNTEAFF. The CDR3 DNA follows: TGTGCCAGCAGCTTGGCAGGGGTGAACACTGAAGCTTTCTTT. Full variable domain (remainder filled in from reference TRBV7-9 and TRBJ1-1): DTGVSQNPRHKITKRGQNVTFRCDPISEHNRLYWYRQTLGQGPEFLTYFQNEAQLEKSRLLSDRFSAERPKGSFSTLEIQRTEQGDSAMYLCASSLAGVNTEAFFGQGTRLTVV.

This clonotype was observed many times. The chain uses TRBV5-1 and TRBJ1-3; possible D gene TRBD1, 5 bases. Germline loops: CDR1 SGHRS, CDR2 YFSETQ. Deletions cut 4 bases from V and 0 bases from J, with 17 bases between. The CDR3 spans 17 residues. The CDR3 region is CASSGSESGSSGNTIYF. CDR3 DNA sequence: TGCGCCAGCAGCGGGAGTGAATCAGGGAGCTCTGGAAACACCATATATTTT. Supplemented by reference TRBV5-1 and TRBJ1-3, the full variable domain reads KAGVTQTPRYLIKTRGQQVTLSCSPISGHRSVSWYQQTPGQGLQFLFEYFSETQRNKGNFPGRFSGRQFSNSRSEMNVSTLELGDSALYLCASSGSESGSSGNTIYFGEGSWLTVV.

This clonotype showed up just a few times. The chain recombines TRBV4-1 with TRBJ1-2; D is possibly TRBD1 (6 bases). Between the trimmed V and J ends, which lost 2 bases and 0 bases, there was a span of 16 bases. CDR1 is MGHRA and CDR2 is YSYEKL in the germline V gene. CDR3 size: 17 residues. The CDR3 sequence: CASSQYPPGEANYGYTF. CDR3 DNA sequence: TGCGCCAGCAGCCAATATCCCCCAGGGGAAGCTAACTATGGCTACACCTTC.

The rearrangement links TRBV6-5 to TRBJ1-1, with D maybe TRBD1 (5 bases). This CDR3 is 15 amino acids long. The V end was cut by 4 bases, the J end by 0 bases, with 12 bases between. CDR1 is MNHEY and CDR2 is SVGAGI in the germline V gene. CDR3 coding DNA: TGTGCCAGCAGTTTTTTTAAGGGGTTGAACACTGAAGCTTTCTTT. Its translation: CASSFFKGLNTEAFF.

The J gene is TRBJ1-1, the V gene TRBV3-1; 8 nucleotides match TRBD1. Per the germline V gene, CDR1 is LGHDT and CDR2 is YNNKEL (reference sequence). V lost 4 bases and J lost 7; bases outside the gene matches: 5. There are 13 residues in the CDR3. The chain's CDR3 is CASSPRGQGEAFF. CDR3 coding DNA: TGTGCCAGCAGCCCCAGGGGGCAGGGTGAAGCTTTCTTT.

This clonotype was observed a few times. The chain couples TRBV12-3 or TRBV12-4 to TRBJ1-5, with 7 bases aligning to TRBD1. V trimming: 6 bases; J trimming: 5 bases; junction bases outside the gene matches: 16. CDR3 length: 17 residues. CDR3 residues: CASSRNDRVRGDQPQHF. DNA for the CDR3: TGTGCCAGCAGCCGAAATGACAGGGTAAGGGGCGATCAGCCCCAGCATTTT.

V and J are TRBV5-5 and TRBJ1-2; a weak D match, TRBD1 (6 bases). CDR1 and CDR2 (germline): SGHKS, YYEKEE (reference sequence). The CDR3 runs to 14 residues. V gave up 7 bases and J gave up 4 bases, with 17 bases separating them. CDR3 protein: CASRAGDPFYGYTF. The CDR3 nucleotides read TGTGCCAGCCGGGCAGGGGACCCCTTCTATGGCTACACCTTC.

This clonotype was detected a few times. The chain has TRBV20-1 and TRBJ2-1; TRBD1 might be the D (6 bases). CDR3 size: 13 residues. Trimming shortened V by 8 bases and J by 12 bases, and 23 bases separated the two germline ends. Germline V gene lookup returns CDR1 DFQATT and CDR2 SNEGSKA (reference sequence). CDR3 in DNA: TGCAGTACTGCCGGGACCCAAAGAGGGGGGCAGTTCTTC. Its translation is CSTAGTQRGGQFF.

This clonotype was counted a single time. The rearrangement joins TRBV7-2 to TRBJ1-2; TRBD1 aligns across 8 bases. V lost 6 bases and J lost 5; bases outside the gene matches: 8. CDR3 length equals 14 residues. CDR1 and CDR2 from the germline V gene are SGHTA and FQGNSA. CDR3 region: CASSVDRDWYGYTF. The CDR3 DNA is TGTGCCAGCAGTGTGGACAGGGATTGGTATGGCTACACCTTC. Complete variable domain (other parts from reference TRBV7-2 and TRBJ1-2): GAGVSQSPSNKVTEKGKDVELRCDPISGHTALYWYRQSLGQGLEFLIYFQGNSAPDKSGLPSDRFSAERTGGSVSTLTIQRTQQEDSAVYLCASSVDRDWYGYTFGSGTRLTVV.

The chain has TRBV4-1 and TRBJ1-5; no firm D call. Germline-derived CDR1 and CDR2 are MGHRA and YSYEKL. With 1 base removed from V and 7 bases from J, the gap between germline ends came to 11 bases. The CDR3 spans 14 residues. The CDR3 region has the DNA TGCGCCAGCAGCCAAGGTTTCGGAGACCAGCCCCAGCATTTT. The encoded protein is CASSQGFGDQPQHF.

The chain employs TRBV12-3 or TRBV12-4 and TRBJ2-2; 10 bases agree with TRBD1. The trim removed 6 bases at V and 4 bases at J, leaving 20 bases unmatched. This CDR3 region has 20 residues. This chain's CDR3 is CASSQRWSGQGSSGTGELFF. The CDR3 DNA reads TGTGCCAGCAGCCAGAGATGGTCGGGACAGGGGTCTTCTGGCACCGGGGAGCTGTTTTTT.

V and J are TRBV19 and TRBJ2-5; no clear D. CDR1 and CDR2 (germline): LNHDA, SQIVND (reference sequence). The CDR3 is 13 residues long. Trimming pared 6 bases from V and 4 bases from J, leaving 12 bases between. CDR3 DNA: TGTGCCAGTAGCCTCCAGGTGTCAGAGACCCAGTACTTC. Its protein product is CASSLQVSETQYF.

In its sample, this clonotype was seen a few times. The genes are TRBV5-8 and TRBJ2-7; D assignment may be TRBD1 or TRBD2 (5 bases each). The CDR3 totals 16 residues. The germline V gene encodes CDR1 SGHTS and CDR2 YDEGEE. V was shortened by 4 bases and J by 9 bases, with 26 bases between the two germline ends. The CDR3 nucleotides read TGTGCCAGCAGCCCCCCATTTTCGGGACGAGTAACAGGGCAGTACGTC. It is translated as CASSPPFSGRVTGQYV.

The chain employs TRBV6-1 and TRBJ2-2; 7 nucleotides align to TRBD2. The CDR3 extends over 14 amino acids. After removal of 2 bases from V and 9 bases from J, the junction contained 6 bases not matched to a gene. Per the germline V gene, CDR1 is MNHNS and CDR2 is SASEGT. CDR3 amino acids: CASSEWGGTRELFF. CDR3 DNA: TGTGCCAGCAGTGAATGGGGGGGTACCCGGGAGCTGTTTTTT.